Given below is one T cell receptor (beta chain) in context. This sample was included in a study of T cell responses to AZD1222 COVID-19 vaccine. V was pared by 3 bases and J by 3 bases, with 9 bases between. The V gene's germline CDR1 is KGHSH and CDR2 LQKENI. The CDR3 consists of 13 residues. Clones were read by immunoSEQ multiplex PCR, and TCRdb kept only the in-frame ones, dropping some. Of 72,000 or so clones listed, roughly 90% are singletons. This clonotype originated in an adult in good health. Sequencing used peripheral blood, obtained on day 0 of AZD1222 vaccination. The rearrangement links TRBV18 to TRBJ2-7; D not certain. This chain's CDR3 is CASSPRQRYEQYF. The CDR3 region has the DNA TGTGCCAGCTCACCTCGGCAGCGCTACGAGCAGTACTTC.